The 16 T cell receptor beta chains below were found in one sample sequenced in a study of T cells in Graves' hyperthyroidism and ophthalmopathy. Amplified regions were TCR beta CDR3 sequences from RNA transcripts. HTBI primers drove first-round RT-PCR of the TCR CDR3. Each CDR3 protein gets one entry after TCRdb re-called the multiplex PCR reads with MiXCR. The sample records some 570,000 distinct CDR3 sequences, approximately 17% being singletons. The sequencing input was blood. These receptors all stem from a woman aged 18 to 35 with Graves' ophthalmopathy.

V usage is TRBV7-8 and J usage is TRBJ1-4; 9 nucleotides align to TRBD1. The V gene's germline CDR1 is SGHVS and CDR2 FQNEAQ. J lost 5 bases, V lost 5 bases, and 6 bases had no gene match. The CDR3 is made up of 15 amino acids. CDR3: CASSIRTGDNEKLFF. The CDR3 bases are TGTGCCAGCAGCATAAGGACAGGGGACAATGAAAAACTGTTTTTT.

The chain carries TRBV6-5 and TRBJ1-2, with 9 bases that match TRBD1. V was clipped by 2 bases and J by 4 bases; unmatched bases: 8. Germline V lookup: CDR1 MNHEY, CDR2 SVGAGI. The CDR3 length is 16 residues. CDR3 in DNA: TGTGCCAGCAGTTACCCCCCGGGACAGGGCGGCTATGGCTACACCTTC. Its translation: CASSYPPGQGGYGYTF.

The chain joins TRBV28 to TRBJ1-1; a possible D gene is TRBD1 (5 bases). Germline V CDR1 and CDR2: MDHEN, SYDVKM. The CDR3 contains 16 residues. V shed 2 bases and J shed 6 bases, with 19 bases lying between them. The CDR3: CASSLPHRRRGAEAFF. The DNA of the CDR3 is TGTGCCAGCAGTTTACCTCATCGGCGGAGGGGAGCTGAAGCTTTCTTT.

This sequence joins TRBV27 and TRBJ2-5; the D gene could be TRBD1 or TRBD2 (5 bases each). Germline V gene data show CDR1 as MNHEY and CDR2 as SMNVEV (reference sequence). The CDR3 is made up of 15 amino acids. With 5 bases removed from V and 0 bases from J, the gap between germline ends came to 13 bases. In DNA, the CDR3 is TGTGCCAGCAGTACCAGGGACGGGTACCAAGAGACCCAGTACTTC. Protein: CASSTRDGYQETQYF.

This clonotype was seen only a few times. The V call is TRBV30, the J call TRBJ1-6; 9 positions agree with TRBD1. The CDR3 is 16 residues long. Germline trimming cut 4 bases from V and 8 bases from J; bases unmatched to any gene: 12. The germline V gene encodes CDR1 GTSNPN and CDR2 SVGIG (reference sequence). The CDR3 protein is CAWIPPGQGMHSPLHF. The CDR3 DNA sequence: TGTGCCTGGATCCCGCCGGGACAGGGAATGCATTCACCCCTCCACTTT.

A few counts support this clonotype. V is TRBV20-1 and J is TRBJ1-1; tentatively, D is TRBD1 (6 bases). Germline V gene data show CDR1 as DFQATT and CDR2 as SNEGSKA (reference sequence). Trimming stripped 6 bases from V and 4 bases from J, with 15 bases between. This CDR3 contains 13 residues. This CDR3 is CSARKTGSTEAFF. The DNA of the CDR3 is TGCAGTGCCAGAAAAACAGGGAGCACTGAAGCTTTCTTT.

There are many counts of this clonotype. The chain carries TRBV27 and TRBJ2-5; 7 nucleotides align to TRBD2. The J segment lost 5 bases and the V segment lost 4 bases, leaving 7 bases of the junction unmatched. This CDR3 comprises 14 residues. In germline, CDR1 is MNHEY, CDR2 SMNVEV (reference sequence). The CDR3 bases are TGTGCCAGCAGTTCATGGACTAGATTGGAGACCCAGTACTTC. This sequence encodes CASSSWTRLETQYF.

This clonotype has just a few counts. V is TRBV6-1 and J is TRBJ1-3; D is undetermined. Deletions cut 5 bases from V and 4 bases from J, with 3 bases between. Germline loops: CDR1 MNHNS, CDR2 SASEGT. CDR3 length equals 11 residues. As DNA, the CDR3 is TGTGCCAGCAGTTGGGGAAACACCATATATTTT. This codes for CASSWGNTIYF.

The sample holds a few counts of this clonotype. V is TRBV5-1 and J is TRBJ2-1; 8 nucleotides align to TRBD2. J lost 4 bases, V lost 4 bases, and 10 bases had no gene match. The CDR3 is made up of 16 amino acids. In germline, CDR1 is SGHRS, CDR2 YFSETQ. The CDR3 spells CASSPEGVAGYNEQFF. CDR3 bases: TGCGCCAGCAGCCCGGAGGGGGTAGCGGGGTACAATGAGCAGTTCTTC.

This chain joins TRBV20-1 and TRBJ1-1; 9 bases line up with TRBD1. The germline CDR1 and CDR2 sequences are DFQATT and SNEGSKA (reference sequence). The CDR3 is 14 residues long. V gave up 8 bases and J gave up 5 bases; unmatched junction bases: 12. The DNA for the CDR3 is TGCAGTATCCTCCCAACAGGGGGCGGAACTGAAGCTTTCTTT. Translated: CSILPTGGGTEAFF.

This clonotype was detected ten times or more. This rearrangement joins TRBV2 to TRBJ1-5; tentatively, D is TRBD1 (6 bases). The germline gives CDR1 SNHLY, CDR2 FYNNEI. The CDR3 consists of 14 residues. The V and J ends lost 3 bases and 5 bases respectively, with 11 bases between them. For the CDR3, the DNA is TGTGCCAGCAGTGAGGGACAAGCGCATCAGCCCCAGCATTTT. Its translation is CASSEGQAHQPQHF.

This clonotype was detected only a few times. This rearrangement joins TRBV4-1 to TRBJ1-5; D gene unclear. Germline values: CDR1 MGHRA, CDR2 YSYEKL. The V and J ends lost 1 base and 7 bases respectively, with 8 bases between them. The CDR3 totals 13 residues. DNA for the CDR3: TGCGCCAGCAGCCAAGTTACCGGCCAGCCCCAGCATTTT. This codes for CASSQVTGQPQHF.

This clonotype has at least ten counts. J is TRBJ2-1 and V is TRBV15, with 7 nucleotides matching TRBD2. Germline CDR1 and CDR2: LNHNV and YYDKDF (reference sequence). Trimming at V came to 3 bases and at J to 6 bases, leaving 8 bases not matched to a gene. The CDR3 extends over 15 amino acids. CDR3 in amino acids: CATSSLGGRGNEQFF. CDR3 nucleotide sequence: TGTGCCACCAGCAGTTTAGGCGGGAGAGGCAATGAGCAGTTCTTC.

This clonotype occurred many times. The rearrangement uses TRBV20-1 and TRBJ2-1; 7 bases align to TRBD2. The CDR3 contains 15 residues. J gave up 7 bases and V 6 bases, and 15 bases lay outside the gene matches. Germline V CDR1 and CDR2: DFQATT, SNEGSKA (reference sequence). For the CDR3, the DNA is TGCAGTGCCCAAGGACTAGTATTCATGGGTAATGAGCAGTTCTTC. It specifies CSAQGLVFMGNEQFF.

The CDR3 is CASSQTDGTVYGYTF. DNA for the CDR3: TGCGCCAGCAGCCAGACAGACGGGACGGTCTATGGCTACACCTTC. The genes are TRBV4-1 and TRBJ1-2, with a possible D match to TRBD1 (5 bases). V was shortened by 3 bases and J by 4 bases, with 15 bases between the two germline ends. Germline V CDR1 and CDR2: MGHRA, YSYEKL. CDR3 length equals 15 residues.

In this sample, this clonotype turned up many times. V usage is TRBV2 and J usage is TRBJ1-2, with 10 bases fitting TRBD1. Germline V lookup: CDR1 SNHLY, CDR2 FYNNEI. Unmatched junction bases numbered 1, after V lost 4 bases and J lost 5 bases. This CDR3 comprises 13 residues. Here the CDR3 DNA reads TGTGCCAGCAGTGGGACAGGGGGTTATGGCTACACCTTC. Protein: CASSGTGGYGYTF.